This T cell receptor beta chain was recorded in a study of T-cell memory formation after mild COVID-19. Across the study: TCR clusters largely stayed donor specific.

The study's findings and limits: While clones contracting from day 15 to 85 were balanced between CD4 and CD8, later expanders leaned CD4+. Pre-infection memory showed some responding clones, and this suggested that cross-reactive memory joined.

In regard to this clonotype: Its cognate antigen is unknown.

Sample barcodes and UMIs were carried by the TCR alpha and TCR beta cDNA libraries that 5'RACE generated with constant-segment primers. From the 5' RACE reads, TCRdb called clonotypes with MiXCR, one entry per CDR3 protein. The data contain about 62,000 distinct CDR3 sequences, 9.3% of them singletons. Trimming left V 6 bases short and J 4 bases short, with 7 bases between. CDR3 length equals 12 residues. Germline values: CDR1 MNHNS, CDR2 SASEGT. This chain joins TRBV6-1 and TRBJ1-3; TRBD1 might be the D (6 bases). What was sequenced was PBMCs or a T cell subset sorted from them (not recorded which). This sequence was found in a man younger than 30 who had mild COVID-19 (a few samples of this study predate the infection). Cell type and time point are not known. The CDR3 DNA follows: TGTGCCAGCAGGGACAGAGGAAACACCATATATTTT. Translated, it gives CASRDRGNTIYF.